Below, one T cell receptor (beta chain) is given with its context. Antigen specificity is unknown. The data originate from a study of monozygotic twins with inflammatory bowel disease. Study-wide results and caveats: IBD patients showed reduced TCRbeta diversity (inverse Simpson) versus healthy co-twins. Lower sharing of clonotypes with other individuals was seen in IBD patients than in healthy twins. This was most marked in patients showing signs of disease activity.

Sampling involved one blood draw (2.5 ml) for every donor. TCRdb reprocessed the 5' RACE reads, with one entry per CDR3 protein and no DNA. The sample table sets out just over 300,000 distinct CDR3 sequences. The sample taken for sequencing was blood. The clonotype originates from a human donor with ulcerative colitis or Crohn's disease, or a healthy co-twin of an affected twin (not recorded which).

The CDR3 is CASSQVWTGSRTGELFF. The chain has TRBV4-3 and TRBJ2-2; TCRdb outputs TRBD1, but without DNA this stays unchecked. The CDR3 extends over 17 amino acids. The germline V gene has CDR1 LGHNA and CDR2 YSLEER.